This T cell receptor beta chain was found in a study of blood T cells in healthy people across ages. About the study: For every two T cells, template switching captured about one barcoded beta molecule.

V was cut by 8 bases and J by 3 bases, with 6 bases left in between. In germline, CDR1 is LGHDT, CDR2 YNNKEL (reference sequence). CDR3 length: 11 amino acids. Then a second PCR, running about 6 to 11 cycles, was carried out with a sample-barcoded 5' primer and a J-beta primer mix. TCRdb recomputed calls from the 5' RACE reads with MiXCR, one row per CDR3 protein. Of hundreds of thousands of distinct CDR3 sequences listed, more than 55% are singletons. This clonotype turned up a few times. Peripheral blood, around 9.4 milliliters per donor, was collected. Each sample yielded at least 6 million isolated PBMCs.

This sequence was found in a man aged 40-55 years in good health. This sequence joins TRBV3-1 and TRBJ2-3, with D possibly being TRBD1 or TRBD2 (5 bases each). Sample: blood. In DNA form, the CDR3 reads TGTGCCAGCGAGGGGACAGATACGCAGTATTTT. Its protein is CASEGTDTQYF.